A selection of T cell receptor beta chains follows, all from one sample in a study of CD8 T cells in Susac syndrome. TCRdb fed the immunoSEQ multiplex PCR reads into MiXCR, producing one record per CDR3 protein. Of about 140,000 distinct CDR3 sequences in the sample, 95% are singletons; the top ten hold roughly 0.14%. Sequenced material: CD4+ T cells from PBMCs. These receptors were taken from a human donor with Susac syndrome. CDR3s leave out the opening cysteine and the closing phenylalanine or tryptophan. Expanded clones are given a class, and other clones once, few, many or no size at all.

size: .; V: TRBV4-2; J: TRBJ1-2; CDR3: ASSQDQLGRVYGYT
size: .; V: TRBV15; J: TRBJ2-3; CDR3: ATRKPGGPDTQY
size: .; V: TRBV19; J: TRBJ2-3; CDR3: ASSISTSGLTDTQY
size: .; V: TRBV20-1; J: TRBJ1-1; CDR3: STPRVLGTEAF
size: once; V: TRBV19; J: TRBJ1-5; CDR3: ASSMGSGGNQPQH
size: once; V: TRBV18; J: TRBJ1-3; CDR3: ASSPSTGAGNTIY
size: .; V: TRBV20-1; J: TRBJ2-7; CDR3: SAIKPPLYEQY
size: once; V: TRBV15; J: TRBJ1-2; CDR3: ATSPNPMTGSYT
size: .; V: TRBV6-5; J: TRBJ1-5; CDR3: ASSYEYGRQPQH
size: .; V: TRBV15; J: TRBJ1-6; CDR3: ATSTRQDSPLH
size: .; V: TRBV23-1; J: TRBJ2-3; CDR3: ASSHSGTSGRDTDTQY
size: .; V: TRBV7-2; J: TRBJ2-7; CDR3: ASSLAQAGSYEQY
size: .; V: TRBV2; J: TRBJ2-7; CDR3: ASSYSAAYEQY
size: .; V: TRBV23-1; J: TRBJ2-2; CDR3: ASSQSSGCGTGELF
size: .; V: TRBV6-6; J: TRBJ1-3; CDR3: ASSPTGYGNTIY
size: .; V: TRBV3-1; J: TRBJ1-5; CDR3: ASGGGTSNQPQH
size: .; V: TRBV25-1; J: TRBJ2-3; CDR3: ASSEYPGNTDTQY
size: .; V: TRBV2; J: TRBJ2-7; CDR3: ASRQGYEQY
size: once; V: TRBV5-1; J: TRBJ2-5; CDR3: ASSLGMAGRQETQY
size: .; V: TRBV20-1; J: TRBJ2-7; CDR3: SARGPDPYEQY
size: .; V: TRBV12-3/TRBV12-4; J: TRBJ2-2; CDR3: ASSLWTGTGELF
size: .; V: TRBV20-1; J: TRBJ1-1; CDR3: SARDGRQGIRSEAF
size: .; V: TRBV3-1; J: TRBJ2-7; CDR3: ASSPRTANYEQY
size: .; V: TRBV18; J: TRBJ2-7; CDR3: ASSPPSGRAQGGEQY
size: .; V: TRBV29-1; J: TRBJ1-1; CDR3: SVVGANTEAF
size: .; V: TRBV20-1; J: TRBJ1-3; CDR3: SASSGNTIY
size: .; V: TRBV6-5; J: TRBJ2-1; CDR3: ASGPGLAVGNEQF
size: .; V: TRBV2; J: TRBJ1-5; CDR3: ASRDRNNQPQH
size: .; V: TRBV29-1; J: TRBJ2-1; CDR3: SLRGSGGEQF
size: once; V: TRBV7-2; J: TRBJ2-7; CDR3: ASSSSWASGYEQY
size: .; V: TRBV12-3/TRBV12-4; J: TRBJ2-3; CDR3: ASSGTGEWSDTQY
size: .; V: TRBV11-2; J: TRBJ2-1; CDR3: ASFSLAGTADNEQF
size: .; V: TRBV4-3; J: TRBJ2-2; CDR3: ASSQVEGAGELF
size: .; V: TRBV9; J: TRBJ2-1; CDR3: ASSVGASRSYNEQF
size: .; V: TRBV9; J: TRBJ2-7; CDR3: ASSAERGAVQY
size: .; V: TRBV20-1; J: TRBJ1-2; CDR3: SARDGGAVGYT
size: once; V: TRBV30; J: TRBJ2-2; CDR3: AWSQGAELF
size: .; V: TRBV30; J: TRBJ1-2; CDR3: AWNIVGGYT
size: .; V: TRBV30; J: TRBJ2-7; CDR3: AWSNDNSYEQY
size: .; V: TRBV30; J: TRBJ2-1; CDR3: AWSASGGAYNEQF
size: .; V: TRBV5-4; J: TRBJ2-2; CDR3: ASSFGTGTGELF
size: .; V: TRBV19; J: TRBJ1-1; CDR3: ASSIAAEVNTEAF
size: .; V: TRBV5-1; J: TRBJ1-2; CDR3: ASSLYPGDGYT
size: .; V: TRBV14; J: TRBJ1-4; CDR3: ASSQDLVRGVKLF
size: .; V: TRBV24-1; J: TRBJ2-1; CDR3: ATSDPSGRGGNEQF
size: .; V: TRBV10-3; J: TRBJ1-6; CDR3: ARLNSPLH
size: .; V: TRBV3-1; J: TRBJ2-7; CDR3: ASSQTAGEGYEQY
size: .; V: TRBV3-1; J: TRBJ1-5; CDR3: ASSQDSHNQPQH
size: .; V: TRBV6-5; J: TRBJ1-2; CDR3: ASTPGPGGYT
size: once; V: TRBV9; J: TRBJ2-2; CDR3: ASSVGLAGNTGELF
size: .; V: TRBV20-1; J: TRBJ2-7; CDR3: SAAAGEGTYEQY
size: .; V: TRBV30; J: TRBJ1-1; CDR3: AWGQVMNTEAF
size: .; V: TRBV20-1; J: TRBJ2-7; CDR3: SAGTFSGGANEQY
size: .; V: TRBV20-1; J: TRBJ1-5; CDR3: SARRTYSNQPQH
size: .; V: TRBV12-3/TRBV12-4; J: TRBJ1-5; CDR3: ASKQGLSNQPQH